This T cell receptor (beta chain) originates from a study of blood T cell repertoires in COVID-19. Assay: immunoSEQ multiplex PCR; the TCRdb copy retains only in-frame clones and omits some. Among some 14,000 clones listed, 73% were seen once. V was shortened by 6 bases and J by 0 bases, with 8 bases between the two germline ends. Germline V gene data show CDR1 as ENHRY and CDR2 as SYGVKD. The CDR3 has 14 amino acids. The chain links TRBV10-3 to TRBJ1-4; D unresolved. This clonotype was obtained from a man aged 65-85 years with acute or convalescent COVID-19. Sequencing was performed on peripheral blood. The CDR3 nucleotides are TGTGCCATCAGGGAGGGCACAACTAATGAAAAACTGTTTTTT. Encoded protein: CAIREGTTNEKLFF.